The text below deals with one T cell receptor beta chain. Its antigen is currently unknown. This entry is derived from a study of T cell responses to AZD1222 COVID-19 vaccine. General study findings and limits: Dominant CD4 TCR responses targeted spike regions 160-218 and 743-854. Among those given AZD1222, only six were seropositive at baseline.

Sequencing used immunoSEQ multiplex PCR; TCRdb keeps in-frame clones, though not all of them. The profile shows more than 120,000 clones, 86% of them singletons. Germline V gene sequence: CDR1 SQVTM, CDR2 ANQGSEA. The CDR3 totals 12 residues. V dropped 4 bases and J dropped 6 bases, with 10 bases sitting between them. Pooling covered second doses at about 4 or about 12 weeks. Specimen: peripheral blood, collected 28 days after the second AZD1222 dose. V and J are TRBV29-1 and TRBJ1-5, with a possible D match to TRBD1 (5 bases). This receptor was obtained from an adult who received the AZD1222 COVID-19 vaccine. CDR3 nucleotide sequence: TGCAGCGTTGCAGGGATGGGTCAGCCCCAGCATTTT. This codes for CSVAGMGQPQHF. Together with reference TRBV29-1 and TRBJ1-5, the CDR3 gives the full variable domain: SAVISQKPSRDICQRGTSLTIQCQVDSQVTMMFWYRQQPGQSLTLIATANQGSEATYESGFVIDKFPISRPNLTFSTLTVSNMSPEDSSIYLCSVAGMGQPQHFGDGTRLSIL.